This T cell receptor beta chain stems from a study of vaccination effects on CD4 cells after COVID-19. The assay was immunoSEQ multiplex PCR, and TCRdb's table has in-frame clones only and misses some. The data contain approximately 22,000 clones, around 70% of them singletons. Per germline, CDR1 SGHNT and CDR2 YYREEE (reference sequence). V was cut by 4 bases and J by 0 bases, with 11 bases left in between. The CDR3 is made up of 15 amino acids. Points from the study as a whole: By a late point after vaccination, infection- and vaccine-induced clones had shrunk markedly through clonal contraction. The study, lacking early post-infection timepoints, had few convalescent patients.

The table lists this clone with a few counts. What it binds is not known. Expansion of antigen-specific CD4+ T cells with viral peptide pools was carried out by the ViraFEST assay before sequencing. The authors isolated CD4+ T cells after 10 days of culture. Peptides at roughly 10 ug/ml and IL-2 at about 10 IU/ml were added to about 2 million PBMC per well. The chain links TRBV5-4 to TRBJ2-1; D might be TRBD2 (5 bases). The receptor was isolated from a human donor who received a COVID-19 vaccine. Sequencing used CD4+ T cells from PBMCs cultured with HCoV-229E spike peptides, obtained before COVID-19 vaccination. In nucleotides, the CDR3 is TGTGCCAGCAGCCTCCAAGGGAGCTCCTACAATGAGCAGTTCTTC. Translating gives CASSLQGSSYNEQFF. The variable domain in full, completed from reference TRBV5-4 and TRBJ2-1, reads ETGVTQSPTHLIKTRGQQVTLRCSSQSGHNTVSWYQQALGQGPQFIFQYYREEENGRGNFPPRFSGLQFPNYSSELNVNALELDDSALYLCASSLQGSSYNEQFFGPGTRLTVL.